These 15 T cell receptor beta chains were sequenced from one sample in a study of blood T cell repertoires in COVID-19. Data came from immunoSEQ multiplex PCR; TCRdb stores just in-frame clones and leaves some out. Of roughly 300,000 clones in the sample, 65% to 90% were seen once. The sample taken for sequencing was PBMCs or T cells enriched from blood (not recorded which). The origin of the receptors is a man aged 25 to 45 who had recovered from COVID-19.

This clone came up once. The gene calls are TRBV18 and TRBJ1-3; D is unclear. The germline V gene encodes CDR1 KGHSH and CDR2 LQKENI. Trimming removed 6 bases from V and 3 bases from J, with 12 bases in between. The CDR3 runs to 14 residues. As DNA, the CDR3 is TGTGCCAGCTCCCCTGGTACAGTTGGAAACACCATATATTTT. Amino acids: CASSPGTVGNTIYF. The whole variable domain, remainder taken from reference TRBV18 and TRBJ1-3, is NAGVMQNPRHLVRRRGQEARLRCSPMKGHSHVYWYRQLPEEGLKFMVYLQKENIIDESGMPKERFSAEFPKEGPSILRIQQVVRGDSAAYFCASSPGTVGNTIYFGEGSWLTVV.

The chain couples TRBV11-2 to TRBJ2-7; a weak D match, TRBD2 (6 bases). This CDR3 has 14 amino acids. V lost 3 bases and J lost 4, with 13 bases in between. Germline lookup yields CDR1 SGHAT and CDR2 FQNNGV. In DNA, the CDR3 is TGTGCCAGCAGCTTCGGAGGGACTCAGTACGAGCAGTACTTC. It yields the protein CASSFGGTQYEQYF.

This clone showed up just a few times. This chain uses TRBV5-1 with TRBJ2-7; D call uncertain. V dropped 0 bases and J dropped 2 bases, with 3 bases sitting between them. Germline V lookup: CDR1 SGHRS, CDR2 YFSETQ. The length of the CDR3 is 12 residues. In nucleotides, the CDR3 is TGCGCCAGCAGCTTGGATACCTACGAGCAGTACTTC. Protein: CASSLDTYEQYF.

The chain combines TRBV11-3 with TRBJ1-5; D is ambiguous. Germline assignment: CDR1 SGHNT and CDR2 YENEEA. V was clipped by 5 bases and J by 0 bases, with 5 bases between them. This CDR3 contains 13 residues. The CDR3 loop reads CASSLYSNQPQHF. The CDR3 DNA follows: TGTGCCAGCAGCCTCTATAGCAATCAGCCCCAGCATTTT.

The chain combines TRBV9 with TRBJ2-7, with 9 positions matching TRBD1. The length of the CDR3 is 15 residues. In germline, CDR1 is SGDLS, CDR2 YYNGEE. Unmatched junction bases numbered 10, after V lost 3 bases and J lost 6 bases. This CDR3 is CASSAGTGWRREQYF. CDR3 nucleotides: TGTGCCAGCAGCGCCGGGACAGGGTGGCGGCGCGAGCAGTACTTC.

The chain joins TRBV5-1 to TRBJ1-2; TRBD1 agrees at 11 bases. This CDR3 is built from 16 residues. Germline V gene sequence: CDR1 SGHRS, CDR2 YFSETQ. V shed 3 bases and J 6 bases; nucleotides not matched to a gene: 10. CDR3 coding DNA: TGCGCCAGCAGCTACACCGCCGGGACAGGGGGGGATGGCTACACCTTC. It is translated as CASSYTAGTGGDGYTF.

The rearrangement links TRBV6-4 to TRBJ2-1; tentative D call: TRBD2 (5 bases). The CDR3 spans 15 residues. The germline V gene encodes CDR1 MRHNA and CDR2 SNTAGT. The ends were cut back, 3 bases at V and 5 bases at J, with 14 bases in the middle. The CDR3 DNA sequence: TGTGCCAGCAGTGATTCGGAGGAGGCCCACAATGAGCAGTTCTTC. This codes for CASSDSEEAHNEQFF.

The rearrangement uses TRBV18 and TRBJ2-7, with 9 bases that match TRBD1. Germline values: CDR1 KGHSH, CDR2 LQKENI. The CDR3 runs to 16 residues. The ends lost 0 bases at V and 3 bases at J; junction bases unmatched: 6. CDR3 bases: TGTGCCAGCTCACCACCGGGGGGACAGGGAGGCTACGAGCAGTACTTC. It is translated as CASSPPGGQGGYEQYF.

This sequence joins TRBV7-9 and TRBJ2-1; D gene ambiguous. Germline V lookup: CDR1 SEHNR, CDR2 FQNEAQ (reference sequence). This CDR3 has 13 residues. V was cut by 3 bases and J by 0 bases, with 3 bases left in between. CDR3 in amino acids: CASSFSSYNEQFF. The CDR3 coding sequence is TGTGCCAGCAGCTTTAGCTCCTACAATGAGCAGTTCTTC.

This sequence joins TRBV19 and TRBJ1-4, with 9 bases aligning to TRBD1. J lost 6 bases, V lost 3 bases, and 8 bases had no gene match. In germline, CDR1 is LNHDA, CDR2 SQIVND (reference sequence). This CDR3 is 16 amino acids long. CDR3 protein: CASSMPPGTGYEKLFF. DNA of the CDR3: TGTGCCAGTAGTATGCCGCCCGGGACAGGGTATGAAAAACTGTTTTTT.

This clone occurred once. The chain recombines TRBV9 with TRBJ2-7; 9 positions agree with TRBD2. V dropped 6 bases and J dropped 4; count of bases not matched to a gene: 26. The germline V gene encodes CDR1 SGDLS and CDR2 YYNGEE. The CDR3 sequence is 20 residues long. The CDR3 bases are TGTGCCAGCATCGTTAGCAGAGGGAGTTGGGCGGGAGGGCCTAGGTACGAGCAGTACTTC. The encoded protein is CASIVSRGSWAGGPRYEQYF.

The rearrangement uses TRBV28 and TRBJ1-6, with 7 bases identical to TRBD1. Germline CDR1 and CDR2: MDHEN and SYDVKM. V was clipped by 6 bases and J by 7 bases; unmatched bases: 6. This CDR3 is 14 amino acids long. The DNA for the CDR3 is TGTGCCAGCAGATCCGGGACAGCGAATTCACCCCTCCACTTT. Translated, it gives CASRSGTANSPLHF. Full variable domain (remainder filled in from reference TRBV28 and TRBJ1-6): DVKVTQSSRYLVKRTGEKVFLECVQDMDHENMFWYRQDPGLGLRLIYFSYDVKMKEKGDIPEGYSVSREKKERFSLILESASTNQTSMYLCASRSGTANSPLHFGNGTRLTVT.

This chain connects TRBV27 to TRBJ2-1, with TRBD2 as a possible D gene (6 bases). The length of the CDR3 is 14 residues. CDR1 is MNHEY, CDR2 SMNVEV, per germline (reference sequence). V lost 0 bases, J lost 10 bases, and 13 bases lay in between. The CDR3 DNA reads TGTGCCAGCAGTTTATCGATACGCGGGGAAGAGCAGTTCTTC. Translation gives CASSLSIRGEEQFF.

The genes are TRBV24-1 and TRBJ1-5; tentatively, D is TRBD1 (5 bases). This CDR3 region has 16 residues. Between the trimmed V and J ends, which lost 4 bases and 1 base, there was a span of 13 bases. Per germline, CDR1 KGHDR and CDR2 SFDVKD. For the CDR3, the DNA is TGTGCCACCAGTGACAAACAGGAGTTAAGCAATCAGCCCCAGCATTTT. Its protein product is CATSDKQELSNQPQHF.

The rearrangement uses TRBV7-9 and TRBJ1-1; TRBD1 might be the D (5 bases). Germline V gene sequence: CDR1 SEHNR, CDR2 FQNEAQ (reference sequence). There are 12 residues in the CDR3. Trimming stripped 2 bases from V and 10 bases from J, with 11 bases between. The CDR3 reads CASSLLGTIAFF. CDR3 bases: TGTGCCAGCAGCTTACTCGGGACTATAGCTTTCTTT.